This entry lists 25 T cell receptor beta chains sequenced from one sample in a study of cytomegalovirus exposure and HLA in healthy donors. With 60 Vbeta and 13 Jbeta primers, the PCR was carried out. This table comes from immunoSEQ multiplex PCR, and its TCRdb copy is limited to in-frame clones, with some not included. The sample includes about 200,000 clones, roughly 80% of them seen just once. Sample: PBMCs. The source of these receptors is a male donor in good health and CMV-seronegative.

The chain links TRBV5-1 to TRBJ1-2; TRBD1 might be the D (5 bases). This CDR3 spans 15 amino acids. Germline values: CDR1 SGHRS, CDR2 YFSETQ. V dropped 1 base and J dropped 4 bases, with 14 bases sitting between them. CDR3 sequence reads: CASSLTTGVGYGYTF. The DNA of the CDR3 is TGCGCCAGCAGCTTGACTACGGGGGTTGGCTATGGCTACACCTTC.

This chain links TRBV27 with TRBJ2-1; TRBD2 agrees at 8 bases. The trim removed 3 bases at V and 6 bases at J, leaving 10 bases unmatched. The CDR3 is 16 residues long. Germline values: CDR1 MNHEY, CDR2 SMNVEV (reference sequence). The CDR3 loop is CASSFRTSGWGNEQFF. In nucleotides, the CDR3 is TGTGCCAGCAGTTTCCGTACTAGCGGTTGGGGCAATGAGCAGTTCTTC.

The CDR3 DNA reads TGCGCCAGCACCTCGACAGGGCTCTCTGGAAACACCATATATTTT. Amino acids: CASTSTGLSGNTIYF. The chain couples TRBV5-1 to TRBJ1-3, with 7 bases fitting TRBD1. V shed 6 bases and J 0 bases; nucleotides not matched to a gene: 6. Per germline, CDR1 SGHRS and CDR2 YFSETQ. This CDR3 is 15 amino acids long.

This rearrangement joins TRBV27 to TRBJ2-1, with TRBD2 as a possible D gene (6 bases). The germline gives CDR1 MNHEY, CDR2 SMNVEV (reference sequence). Between the trimmed V and J ends, which lost 10 bases and 8 bases, there was a span of 21 bases. The CDR3 is 14 residues long. In DNA, the CDR3 is TGTGCCACCTCAGCTTCACTAGCTTTATATGAGCAGTTCTTC. Translated, it gives CATSASLALYEQFF.

The CDR3 DNA sequence: TGTGCCAGCAGTGCATCGGGACTAGCGGGAGGTGCCCAAGAGACCCAGTACTTC. It codes for CASSASGLAGGAQETQYF. V usage is TRBV6-1 and J usage is TRBJ2-5; 15 bases agree with TRBD2. This CDR3 contains 18 residues. In germline, CDR1 is MNHNS, CDR2 SASEGT. V trimming: 4 bases; J trimming: 1 base; junction bases outside the gene matches: 7.

V is TRBV6-5 and J is TRBJ1-5; a weak D match, TRBD1 (5 bases). Trimming took 5 bases from V and 3 from J, leaving 8 bases between them. CDR3 length equals 13 residues. Looked up from germline, CDR1 is MNHEY and CDR2 is SVGAGI. In DNA form, the CDR3 reads TGTGCCAGCAGTCGACAGTTCAATCAGCCCCAGCATTTT. Amino acid sequence: CASSRQFNQPQHF.

The V and J genes are TRBV4-1 and TRBJ1-2; D possibly corresponds to TRBD1 (5 bases). The V gene's germline CDR1 is MGHRA and CDR2 YSYEKL. Trimming left V 0 bases short and J 5 bases short, with 16 bases between. The CDR3 runs to 16 residues. The CDR3 DNA is TGCGCCAGCAGCCAAGATAAAGAGACAGCCTTATATGGCTACACCTTC. Translation gives CASSQDKETALYGYTF.

This sequence joins TRBV1 and TRBJ2-1; the table's D call, TRBD1, was not checked against the DNA. TRBV1 is assigned pseudogene status. This CDR3 comprises 16 residues. The CDR3: CTSSHPGQGSYNEQFF. CDR3 nucleotide sequence: TGCACCAGCAGCCACCCCGGGCAGGGCAGCTACAATGAGCAGTTCTTC.

V and J are TRBV19 and TRBJ1-4, with D tentatively TRBD1 (5 bases). V dropped 7 bases and J dropped 7 bases, with 13 bases sitting between them. Looked up from germline, CDR1 is LNHDA and CDR2 is SQIVND (reference sequence). The CDR3 length is 13 residues. The CDR3 bases are TGTGCCAGTATGGGGGGATCTGGTGAAAAACTGTTTTTT. It encodes CASMGGSGEKLFF.

This rearrangement joins TRBV11-2 to TRBJ2-7, with TRBD2 as a possible D gene (6 bases). CDR1 and CDR2 from the germline V gene are SGHAT and FQNNGV. This CDR3 contains 16 residues. With 4 bases removed from V and 3 bases from J, the gap between germline ends came to 19 bases. Here the CDR3 reads CASSSGVGAPNYEQYF. The CDR3 DNA reads TGTGCCAGCAGCTCGGGGGTAGGGGCACCCAACTACGAGCAGTACTTC. The complete variable domain, with remaining parts taken from reference TRBV11-2 and TRBJ2-7, reads EAGVAQSPRYKIIEKRQSVAFWCNPISGHATLYWYQQILGQGPKLLIQFQNNGVVDDSQLPKDRFSAERLKGVDSTLKIQPAKLEDSAVYLCASSSGVGAPNYEQYFGPGTRLTVT.

In this sample, this clone turned up once. The genes are TRBV11-2 and TRBJ2-7; D is possibly TRBD1 (6 bases). The CDR3 consists of 15 residues. The V gene lost 1 base and the J gene lost 1 base, with 11 bases spanning the gap. In germline, CDR1 is SGHAT, CDR2 FQNNGV. The CDR3 nucleotides read TGTGCCAGCAGCTTAGTCTTCAGGGGATCCTACGAGCAGTACTTC. Translated, it gives CASSLVFRGSYEQYF.

This clone came up once. V and J are TRBV19 and TRBJ2-7; D is perhaps TRBD1 (5 bases). V lost 3 bases to trimming and J lost 2 bases, with 17 bases between them. Germline V lookup: CDR1 LNHDA, CDR2 SQIVND (reference sequence). CDR3 length: 16 amino acids. Here the CDR3 reads CASSIQPLGRAYEQYF. The CDR3 region has the DNA TGTGCCAGTAGTATTCAGCCTCTGGGCAGGGCCTACGAGCAGTACTTC. The whole variable domain, filled in from reference TRBV19 and TRBJ2-7, reads DGGITQSPKYLFRKEGQNVTLSCEQNLNHDAMYWYRQDPGQGLRLIYYSQIVNDFQKGDIAEGYSVSREKKESFPLTVTSAQKNPTAFYLCASSIQPLGRAYEQYFGPGTRLTVT.

This clone turned up a few times. The chain links TRBV6-6 to TRBJ1-2; no clear D. Germline CDR1 reads MNHNY; CDR2 reads SVGAGI (reference sequence). Trimming cost V 7 bases and J 3 bases, with 15 bases left between them. The CDR3 is 14 residues long. The CDR3 loop is CASIATGRDYGYTF. The CDR3, as DNA: TGTGCCAGCATTGCGACCGGGAGGGACTATGGCTACACCTTC.

The V and J genes are TRBV18 and TRBJ1-6; D is unclear. The germline gives CDR1 KGHSH, CDR2 LQKENI. The CDR3 is 14 amino acids. The ends were cut back, 4 bases at V and 5 bases at J, with 9 bases in the middle. Written as DNA, the CDR3 is TGTGCCAGCTCACTGCCGGGTGATAATTCACCCCTCCACTTT. Amino acids: CASSLPGDNSPLHF.

The rearrangement joins TRBV6-1 to TRBJ1-3; D unresolved. The germline CDR1 and CDR2 sequences are MNHNS and SASEGT. CDR3 length: 15 amino acids. V was shortened by 5 bases and J by 0 bases, with 11 bases between the two germline ends. CDR3 region: CASSPLVSSGNTIYF. CDR3 sequence (DNA): TGTGCCAGCAGTCCCCTCGTTAGCTCTGGAAACACCATATATTTT.

This clone appeared a few times. The chain joins TRBV6-1 to TRBJ2-7, with 8 bases that match TRBD2. Germline CDR1 reads MNHNS; CDR2 reads SASEGT. CDR3 length equals 14 residues. V dropped 8 bases and J dropped 4; count of bases not matched to a gene: 10. CDR3 sequence (DNA): TGTGCCAGCGTGAGAGTAGCGGGATCATACGAGCAGTACTTC. This codes for CASVRVAGSYEQYF.

The chain links TRBV14 to TRBJ2-7; D might be TRBD1 (6 bases). The CDR3 loop spans 15 amino acids. Per the germline V gene, CDR1 is SGHDN and CDR2 is FVKESK. V lost 4 bases to trimming and J lost 3 bases, with 16 bases between them. For the CDR3, the DNA is TGTGCCAGCAGCCGGGGCGAGGGGGTTTACTACGAGCAGTACTTC. Amino acids: CASSRGEGVYYEQYF.

The rearrangement uses TRBV5-4 and TRBJ2-7; maybe TRBD2 (5 bases). This CDR3 spans 13 amino acids. Trimming took off 0 bases at V and 5 bases at J, with 9 bases between the two ends. The germline gives CDR1 SGHNT, CDR2 YYREEE (reference sequence). In DNA, the CDR3 is TGTGCCAGCAGCTTGGTCAAGGGAGACGAGCAGTACTTC. Translation gives CASSLVKGDEQYF.

This chain links TRBV4-1 with TRBJ2-1, with D hard to call. V lost 4 bases and J lost 2, with 9 bases in between. The germline V gene has CDR1 MGHRA and CDR2 YSYEKL. The CDR3 extends over 14 amino acids. In DNA, the CDR3 is TGCGCCAGCAGCCCCTCTGAGACCTACAATGAGCAGTTCTTC. As protein: CASSPSETYNEQFF.

V is TRBV6-5 and J is TRBJ2-5, with D tentatively TRBD1 (5 bases). The DNA end favors TRBJ2-7, so the J call may be wrong. Looked up from germline, CDR1 is MNHEY and CDR2 is SVGAGI. The CDR3 has 16 residues. The CDR3 sequence is CASSYSKGMGYYEQYF. The CDR3 region has the DNA TGTGCCAGCAGTTACTCGAAGGGGATGGGGTACTACGAGCAGTACTTC.

The rearrangement links TRBV5-4 to TRBJ1-4; no definite D call. Germline-derived CDR1 and CDR2 are SGHNT and YYREEE (reference sequence). The V gene lost 0 bases and the J gene lost 10 bases, with 10 bases spanning the gap. This CDR3 has 13 amino acids. The CDR3 nucleotides read TGTGCCAGCAGCTTGGAACGGGAGGGAAAACTGTTTTTT. Its protein is CASSLEREGKLFF.

The CDR3 DNA reads TGTGCCTGGGAACCAACAGGGTGGCCTAATTCACCCCTCCACTTT. It codes for CAWEPTGWPNSPLHF. This chain connects TRBV30 to TRBJ1-6; possibly TRBD1 for D (6 bases). The germline V gene encodes CDR1 GTSNPN and CDR2 SVGIG (reference sequence). V lost 5 bases and J 6 bases, leaving 17 bases between the germline ends. This CDR3 spans 15 amino acids.

The chain links TRBV2 to TRBJ1-5; unclear D gene. Germline V gene data show CDR1 as SNHLY and CDR2 as FYNNEI. The CDR3 sequence is 15 residues long. With 2 bases removed from V and 0 bases from J, the gap between germline ends came to 8 bases. This chain's CDR3 is CASSEMASSNQPQHF. CDR3 DNA: TGTGCCAGCAGTGAAATGGCAAGTAGCAATCAGCCCCAGCATTTT.

This clone was counted a single time. This chain joins TRBV7-2 and TRBJ1-5, with D unclear. V lost 1 base, J lost 1 base, and 5 bases lay in between. The CDR3 is 14 amino acids. Germline lookup yields CDR1 SGHTA and CDR2 FQGNSA. The CDR3 is CASSLDSSNQPQHF. DNA of the CDR3: TGTGCCAGCAGCTTAGATTCGAGCAATCAGCCCCAGCATTTT. Combining the CDR3 with reference TRBV7-2 and TRBJ1-5 gives the whole variable domain GAGVSQSPSNKVTEKGKDVELRCDPISGHTALYWYRQSLGQGLEFLIYFQGNSAPDKSGLPSDRFSAERTGGSVSTLTIQRTQQEDSAVYLCASSLDSSNQPQHFGDGTRLSIL.

The chain links TRBV7-9 to TRBJ2-2, with D hard to call. The CDR3 sequence is 15 residues long. Germline V gene lookup returns CDR1 SEHNR and CDR2 FQNEAQ (reference sequence). V shed 3 bases and J shed 3 bases, with 11 bases lying between them. The CDR3 sequence is CASSFGLVDTGELFF. As DNA, the CDR3 is TGTGCCAGCAGCTTCGGTCTAGTAGACACCGGGGAGCTGTTTTTT.